The rows below give T cell receptor beta chains drawn from one sample of a study of somatic mutations in cytotoxic T cells in rheumatoid arthritis. Method: immunoSEQ multiplex PCR; TCRdb's copy keeps in-frame clones and lacks some. This table holds 4,000 to 5,000 clones, 79% found once. Sequenced input: CD8+ T cells sorted from blood. These receptors all come from an adult with rheumatoid arthritis. CDR3s include the opening cysteine and the closing phenylalanine or tryptophan. A D gene is named only where the DNA matches it firmly. Not all rows give a size; the values are once, few, many and, for expanded clones, a class.

v_call: TRBV18
clone_size: -
d_call: TRBD2
j_call: TRBJ2-1
cdr3_nt: TGTGCCAGCTCACTTAGCGGGGGGGCCTACAATGAGCAGTTCTTC
cdr3_aa: CASSLSGGAYNEQFF

v_call: TRBV30
clone_size: -
d_call: -
j_call: TRBJ2-1
cdr3_nt: TGTGCCTGGAGTGAACCCAGGGGATTTGCGGTGAATGAGCAGTTCTTC
cdr3_aa: CAWSEPRGFAVNEQFF

v_call: TRBV5-1
clone_size: -
d_call: -
j_call: TRBJ1-3
cdr3_nt: TGCGCCAGCAGCTTGGATCTACGGGCAGGAAGAAACACCATATATTTT
cdr3_aa: CASSLDLRAGRNTIYF

v_call: TRBV9
clone_size: -
d_call: TRBD1
j_call: TRBJ1-2
cdr3_nt: TGTGCCAGCAGCTCGGGACAGGGCCAAAACTATGGCTACACCTTC
cdr3_aa: CASSSGQGQNYGYTF

v_call: TRBV5-6
clone_size: once
d_call: TRBD1
j_call: TRBJ2-1
cdr3_nt: TGTGCCAGCAGCGGGACAGGGGCCCACAATGAGCAGTTCTTC
cdr3_aa: CASSGTGAHNEQFF

v_call: TRBV27
clone_size: -
d_call: TRBD2
j_call: TRBJ2-1
cdr3_nt: TGTGCCAGCAGATCATCTAGCGGGGGGCTGGATGAGCAGTTCTTC
cdr3_aa: CASRSSSGGLDEQFF

v_call: TRBV29-1
clone_size: -
d_call: -
j_call: TRBJ2-7
cdr3_nt: TGCAGCGTTCCCAGAACGGGTGGCGAGCAGTACTTC
cdr3_aa: CSVPRTGGEQYF

v_call: TRBV6-6
clone_size: few
d_call: -
j_call: TRBJ1-1
cdr3_nt: TGTGCCAGCAGTTACCCTAGGGACACTGAAGCTTTCTTT
cdr3_aa: CASSYPRDTEAFF

v_call: TRBV27
clone_size: -
d_call: -
j_call: TRBJ1-2
cdr3_nt: TGTGCCAGCAGTTTCGCAGGGTACTATGGCTACACCTTC
cdr3_aa: CASSFAGYYGYTF

v_call: TRBV9
clone_size: -
d_call: -
j_call: TRBJ1-1
cdr3_nt: TGTGCCAGCAGCTCCCTCGACGGTATGAACACTGAAGCTTTCTTT
cdr3_aa: CASSSLDGMNTEAFF

v_call: TRBV6-6
clone_size: -
d_call: -
j_call: TRBJ1-1
cdr3_nt: TGTGCCAGCAGTTACTCAGGACTGAACACTGAAGCTTTCTTT
cdr3_aa: CASSYSGLNTEAFF

v_call: TRBV7-8
clone_size: -
d_call: -
j_call: TRBJ2-7
cdr3_nt: TGTGCCAGCAGCTTTCGGACAGCCACTCCCTACGAGCAGTACTTC
cdr3_aa: CASSFRTATPYEQYF

v_call: TRBV6-6
clone_size: -
d_call: -
j_call: TRBJ2-7
cdr3_nt: TGTGCCAGCTCAAAAACCTACGAGCAGTACTTC
cdr3_aa: CASSKTYEQYF

v_call: TRBV13
clone_size: -
d_call: -
j_call: TRBJ2-7
cdr3_nt: TGTGCCAGCAGCTACCGGATTTCCTACGAGCAGTACTTC
cdr3_aa: CASSYRISYEQYF

v_call: TRBV28
clone_size: -
d_call: TRBD1
j_call: TRBJ1-5
cdr3_nt: TGTGCCAGCAGTTGGGGGGGCAGGGGGATTTTTCAGCCCCAGCATTTT
cdr3_aa: CASSWGGRGIFQPQHF

v_call: TRBV10-3
clone_size: -
d_call: -
j_call: TRBJ2-7
cdr3_nt: TGTGCCATCAGTGACCTCCCAGGTTCCGAGCAGTACTTC
cdr3_aa: CAISDLPGSEQYF

v_call: TRBV7-9
clone_size: -
d_call: -
j_call: TRBJ2-7
cdr3_nt: TGTGCCAGCAGCCTCGTCATCCACGAGCAGTACTTC
cdr3_aa: CASSLVIHEQYF

v_call: TRBV13
clone_size: few
d_call: -
j_call: TRBJ1-6
cdr3_nt: TGTGCCAGCAGCTTCTCTGCGGTACCCCTCCACTTT
cdr3_aa: CASSFSAVPLHF

v_call: TRBV28
clone_size: -
d_call: TRBD1
j_call: TRBJ2-7
cdr3_nt: TGTGCCAGCAGTGGGAGGACAGGGGACGGCGAGCAGTACTTC
cdr3_aa: CASSGRTGDGEQYF

v_call: TRBV29-1
clone_size: -
d_call: -
j_call: TRBJ2-4
cdr3_nt: TGCAGCGTTGAAGTCACAGGAAACTTCAAAAACATTCAGTACTTC
cdr3_aa: CSVEVTGNFKNIQYF

v_call: TRBV5-5
clone_size: -
d_call: -
j_call: TRBJ2-1
cdr3_nt: TGTGCCAGCAGCCTCTTCCTAGGTTACCTCGATGAGCAGTTCTTC
cdr3_aa: CASSLFLGYLDEQFF

v_call: TRBV28
clone_size: -
d_call: -
j_call: TRBJ1-2
cdr3_nt: TGTGCCAGCAGTTTAGCGCCACTCTATGGCTACACCTTC
cdr3_aa: CASSLAPLYGYTF

v_call: TRBV13
clone_size: few
d_call: TRBD1
j_call: TRBJ1-1
cdr3_nt: TGTGCCAGCAGCTTCAGACAGGGGGAAATGAACACTGAAGCTTTCTTT
cdr3_aa: CASSFRQGEMNTEAFF

v_call: TRBV9
clone_size: -
d_call: -
j_call: TRBJ1-2
cdr3_nt: TGTGCCAGCAGCGTAGAGGATGGGCCGTACTATGGCTACACCTTC
cdr3_aa: CASSVEDGPYYGYTF

v_call: TRBV10-2
clone_size: -
d_call: -
j_call: TRBJ1-2
cdr3_nt: TGCGCCAGCAGTGAAGGGAAGGGTGGGGGCTATGGCTACACCTTC
cdr3_aa: CASSEGKGGGYGYTF

v_call: TRBV7-9
clone_size: -
d_call: -
j_call: TRBJ1-1
cdr3_nt: TGTGCCAGCAGCTCCTCTTTAATAACTTCACGGGAAGGGAACACTGAAGCTTTCTTT
cdr3_aa: CASSSSLITSREGNTEAFF

v_call: TRBV7-9
clone_size: -
d_call: -
j_call: TRBJ2-1
cdr3_nt: TGTGCCAGCAGCTTAGTCCCCTACAATGAGCAGTTCTTC
cdr3_aa: CASSLVPYNEQFF

v_call: TRBV28
clone_size: -
d_call: -
j_call: TRBJ2-7
cdr3_nt: TGTGCCAGCAGTTTGAGGGGCGTACGATCCTACGAGCAGTACTTC
cdr3_aa: CASSLRGVRSYEQYF

v_call: TRBV7-4
clone_size: -
d_call: -
j_call: TRBJ1-5
cdr3_nt: TGTGCCAGCAGCTTAGTAGGACCCCATCAGCCCCAGCATTTT
cdr3_aa: CASSLVGPHQPQHF

v_call: TRBV5-4
clone_size: -
d_call: -
j_call: TRBJ2-7
cdr3_nt: TGTGCCAGCAGCTTGGTCCCTAGCGACTACGAGCAGTACTTC
cdr3_aa: CASSLVPSDYEQYF

v_call: TRBV9
clone_size: -
d_call: -
j_call: TRBJ1-1
cdr3_nt: TGTGCCAGCAGCGTTGGGGAGAACACTGAAGCTTTCTTT
cdr3_aa: CASSVGENTEAFF

v_call: TRBV2
clone_size: -
d_call: TRBD2
j_call: TRBJ2-5
cdr3_nt: TGTGCCAGCGGAATAGGGAGCGGGGGGGGGCAAGGGACCCAGTACTTC
cdr3_aa: CASGIGSGGGQGTQYF

v_call: TRBV7-9
clone_size: -
d_call: -
j_call: TRBJ2-1
cdr3_nt: TGTGCCAGCAGCTTGCATAGGGGCGGGTTACGCTCCTACAATGAGCAGTTCTTC
cdr3_aa: CASSLHRGGLRSYNEQFF

v_call: TRBV7-9
clone_size: -
d_call: -
j_call: TRBJ2-5
cdr3_nt: TGTGCCAGCAGCACGTGGGAACAAGAGACCCAGTACTTC
cdr3_aa: CASSTWEQETQYF

v_call: TRBV5-4
clone_size: few
d_call: -
j_call: TRBJ1-1
cdr3_nt: TGTGCCAGCAGCTTGGATCGGGGTTATGGCACTGAAGCTTTCTTT
cdr3_aa: CASSLDRGYGTEAFF

v_call: TRBV7-9
clone_size: -
d_call: -
j_call: TRBJ2-7
cdr3_nt: TGTGCCAGCAGCTCACAGGTCTCCTACGAGCAGTACTTC
cdr3_aa: CASSSQVSYEQYF

v_call: TRBV2
clone_size: -
d_call: -
j_call: TRBJ2-3
cdr3_nt: TGTGCCAGCAGTGAAGAGGTCGGGCGGCCGAGCACAGATACGCAGTATTTT
cdr3_aa: CASSEEVGRPSTDTQYF

v_call: TRBV10-3
clone_size: -
d_call: -
j_call: TRBJ1-1
cdr3_nt: TGTGCCATCTGGGGAGGGGGTTTGAACACTGAAGCTTTCTTT
cdr3_aa: CAIWGGGLNTEAFF

v_call: TRBV18
clone_size: -
d_call: TRBD1
j_call: TRBJ2-7
cdr3_nt: TGTGCCAGCTCACCCCGGGACAGGGAAGTCTACGAGCAGTACTTC
cdr3_aa: CASSPRDREVYEQYF

v_call: TRBV4-1
clone_size: -
d_call: -
j_call: TRBJ1-2
cdr3_nt: TGCGCCAGCACCTTCGGGGGGGGTTACAACTATGGCTACACCTTC
cdr3_aa: CASTFGGGYNYGYTF

v_call: TRBV4-1
clone_size: -
d_call: TRBD2
j_call: TRBJ2-5
cdr3_nt: TGCGCCAGCAGCCACCCCGCGGGGGGTTCCCAAGAGACCCAGTACTTC
cdr3_aa: CASSHPAGGSQETQYF

v_call: TRBV15
clone_size: -
d_call: TRBD2
j_call: TRBJ2-3
cdr3_nt: TGTGCCACCAGCAGCCGACTAGCGGCAGATACGCAGTATTTT
cdr3_aa: CATSSRLAADTQYF

v_call: TRBV9
clone_size: -
d_call: -
j_call: TRBJ1-4
cdr3_nt: TGTGCCAGCAGCGGTCCAGGTTTAGGCGAAAAACTGTTTTTT
cdr3_aa: CASSGPGLGEKLFF

v_call: TRBV9
clone_size: -
d_call: -
j_call: TRBJ1-1
cdr3_nt: TGTGCCAGCAGCGTAGCGGGTGCCACTGAAGCTTTCTTT
cdr3_aa: CASSVAGATEAFF

v_call: TRBV5-5
clone_size: -
d_call: TRBD1
j_call: TRBJ2-7
cdr3_nt: TGTGCCAGCAAGCCAGACAGGGGGCTGTCCTACGAGCAGTACTTC
cdr3_aa: CASKPDRGLSYEQYF

v_call: TRBV2
clone_size: -
d_call: TRBD1
j_call: TRBJ1-4
cdr3_nt: TGTGCCAGCTATTGGACAGGGGGTCGGGCAACTAATGAAAAACTGTTTTTT
cdr3_aa: CASYWTGGRATNEKLFF

v_call: TRBV10-3
clone_size: -
d_call: -
j_call: TRBJ1-2
cdr3_nt: TGTGCCATCAGTGAGGGCGACGACATCCCTCAGGGGTATGGCTACACCTTC
cdr3_aa: CAISEGDDIPQGYGYTF

v_call: TRBV7-3
clone_size: few
d_call: -
j_call: TRBJ1-6
cdr3_nt: TGTGCCAGCAGCTTGAACAGTAATTCACCCCTCCACTTT
cdr3_aa: CASSLNSNSPLHF

v_call: TRBV5-1
clone_size: -
d_call: -
j_call: TRBJ1-1
cdr3_nt: TGCGCCAGCAGCTTGGTGGGGGGCTCTGAAGCTTTCTTT
cdr3_aa: CASSLVGGSEAFF

v_call: TRBV4-2
clone_size: once
d_call: -
j_call: TRBJ2-7
cdr3_nt: TGTGCCAGCAGCCAGGATTACGAGCAGTACTTC
cdr3_aa: CASSQDYEQYF

v_call: TRBV5-1
clone_size: -
d_call: -
j_call: TRBJ2-1
cdr3_nt: TGCGCCAGCAGCTTCGACGGGAGCTCCTACAATGAGCAGTTCTTC
cdr3_aa: CASSFDGSSYNEQFF

v_call: TRBV2
clone_size: few
d_call: -
j_call: TRBJ1-2
cdr3_nt: TGTGCCAGCCCCCTCGGTATTGGCTACACCTTC
cdr3_aa: CASPLGIGYTF

v_call: TRBV15
clone_size: -
d_call: -
j_call: TRBJ1-4
cdr3_nt: TGTGCCACCAGCTCCGGGACGGAGAATGAAAAACTGTTTTTT
cdr3_aa: CATSSGTENEKLFF

v_call: TRBV6-1
clone_size: once
d_call: TRBD1
j_call: TRBJ2-7
cdr3_nt: TGTGCCAGCAGAAAGAGACAGGGCTCCTACGAGCAGTACTTC
cdr3_aa: CASRKRQGSYEQYF